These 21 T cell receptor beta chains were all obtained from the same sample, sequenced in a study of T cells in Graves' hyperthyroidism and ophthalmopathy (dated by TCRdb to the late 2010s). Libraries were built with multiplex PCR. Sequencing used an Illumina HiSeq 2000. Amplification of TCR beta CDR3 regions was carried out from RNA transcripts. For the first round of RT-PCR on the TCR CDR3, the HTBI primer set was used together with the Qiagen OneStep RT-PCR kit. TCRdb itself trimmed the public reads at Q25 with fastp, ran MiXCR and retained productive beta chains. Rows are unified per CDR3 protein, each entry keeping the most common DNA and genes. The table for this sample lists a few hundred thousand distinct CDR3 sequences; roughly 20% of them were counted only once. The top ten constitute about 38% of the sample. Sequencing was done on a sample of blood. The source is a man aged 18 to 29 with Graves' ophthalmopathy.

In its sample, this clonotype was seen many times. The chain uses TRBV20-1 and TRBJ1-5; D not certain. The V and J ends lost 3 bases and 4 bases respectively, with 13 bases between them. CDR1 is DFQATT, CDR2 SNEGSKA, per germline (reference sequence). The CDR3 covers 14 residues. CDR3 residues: CSARVSVGNQPQHF. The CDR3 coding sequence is TGCAGTGCTAGGGTCTCCGTGGGGAATCAGCCCCAGCATTTT.

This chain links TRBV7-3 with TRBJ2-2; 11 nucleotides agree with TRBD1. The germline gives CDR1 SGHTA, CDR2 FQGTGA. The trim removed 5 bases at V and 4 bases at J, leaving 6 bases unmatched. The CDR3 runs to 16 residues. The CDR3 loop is CASSQTGTGGTGELFF. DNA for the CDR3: TGTGCCAGCAGCCAAACCGGGACAGGGGGCACCGGGGAGCTGTTTTTT.

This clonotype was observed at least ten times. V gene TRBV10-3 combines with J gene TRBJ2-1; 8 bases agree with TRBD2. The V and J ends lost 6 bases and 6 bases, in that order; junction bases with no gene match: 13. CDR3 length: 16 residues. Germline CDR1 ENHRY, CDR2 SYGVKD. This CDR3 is CAISGLGAGVGNEQFF. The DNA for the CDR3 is TGTGCCATCAGCGGTCTGGGAGCGGGGGTGGGCAATGAGCAGTTCTTC.

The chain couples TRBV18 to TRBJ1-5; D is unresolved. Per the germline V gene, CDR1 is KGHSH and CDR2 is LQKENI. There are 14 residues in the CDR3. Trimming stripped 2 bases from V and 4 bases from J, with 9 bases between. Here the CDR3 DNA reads TGTGCCAGCTCACCAGACCAGGCAAATCAGCCCCAGCATTTT. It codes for CASSPDQANQPQHF.

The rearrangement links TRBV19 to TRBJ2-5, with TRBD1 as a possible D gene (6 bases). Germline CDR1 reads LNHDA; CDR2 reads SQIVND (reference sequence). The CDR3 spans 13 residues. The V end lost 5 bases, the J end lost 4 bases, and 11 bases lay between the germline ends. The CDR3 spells CASSLDSGETQYF. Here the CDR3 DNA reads TGTGCCAGTAGTTTGGACAGTGGAGAGACCCAGTACTTC.

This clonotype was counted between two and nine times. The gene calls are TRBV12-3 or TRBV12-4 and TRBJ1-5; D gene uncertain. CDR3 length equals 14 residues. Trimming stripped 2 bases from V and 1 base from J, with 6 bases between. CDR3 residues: CASSLFGSNQPQHF. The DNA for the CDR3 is TGTGCCAGCAGTTTATTTGGCAGCAATCAGCCCCAGCATTTT.

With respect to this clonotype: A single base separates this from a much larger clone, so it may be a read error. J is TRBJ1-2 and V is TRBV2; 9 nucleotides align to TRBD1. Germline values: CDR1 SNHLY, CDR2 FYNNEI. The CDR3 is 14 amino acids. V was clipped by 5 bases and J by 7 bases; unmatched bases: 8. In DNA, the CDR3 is TGTGCCAGCAGTCTCCCGGACAGGGGAGGTGGCTACACCTTC. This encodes CASSLPDRGGGYTF.

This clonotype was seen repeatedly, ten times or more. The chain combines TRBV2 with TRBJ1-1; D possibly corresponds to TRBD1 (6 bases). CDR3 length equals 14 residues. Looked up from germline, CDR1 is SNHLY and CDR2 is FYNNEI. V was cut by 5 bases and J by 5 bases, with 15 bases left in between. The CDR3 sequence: CASSKKQGETEAFF. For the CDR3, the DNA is TGTGCCAGCAGTAAGAAACAGGGAGAAACTGAAGCTTTCTTT.

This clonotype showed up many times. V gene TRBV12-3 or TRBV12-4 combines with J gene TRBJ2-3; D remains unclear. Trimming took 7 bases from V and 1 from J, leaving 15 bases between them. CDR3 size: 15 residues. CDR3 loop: CASTADRSGTDTQYF. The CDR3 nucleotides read TGTGCCAGCACCGCAGACCGGTCCGGCACAGATACGCAGTATTTT.

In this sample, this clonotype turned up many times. The CDR3 reads CASSGRLGSAYEQYF. For the CDR3, the DNA is TGTGCCAGCAGCGGGAGACTGGGGAGTGCCTACGAGCAGTACTTC. The chain links TRBV7-9 to TRBJ2-7; tentatively, D is TRBD2 (5 bases). Germline CDR1 is SEHNR and CDR2 is FQNEAQ (reference sequence). There are 15 residues in the CDR3. V gave up 5 bases and J gave up 2 bases, with 16 bases separating them.

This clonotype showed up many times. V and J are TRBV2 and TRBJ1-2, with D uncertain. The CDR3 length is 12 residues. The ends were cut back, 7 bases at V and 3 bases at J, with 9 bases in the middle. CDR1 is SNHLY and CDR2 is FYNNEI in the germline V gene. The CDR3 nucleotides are TGTGCCAGCACAAGTGAGGACTATGGCTACACCTTC. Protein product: CASTSEDYGYTF.

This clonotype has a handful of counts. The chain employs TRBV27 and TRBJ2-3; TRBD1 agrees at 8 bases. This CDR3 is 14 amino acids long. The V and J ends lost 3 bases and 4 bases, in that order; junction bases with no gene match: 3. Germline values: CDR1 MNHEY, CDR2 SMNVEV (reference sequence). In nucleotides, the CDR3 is TGTGCCAGCAGTTTGCTACAGGGGGCAGATACGCAGTATTTT. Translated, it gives CASSLLQGADTQYF.

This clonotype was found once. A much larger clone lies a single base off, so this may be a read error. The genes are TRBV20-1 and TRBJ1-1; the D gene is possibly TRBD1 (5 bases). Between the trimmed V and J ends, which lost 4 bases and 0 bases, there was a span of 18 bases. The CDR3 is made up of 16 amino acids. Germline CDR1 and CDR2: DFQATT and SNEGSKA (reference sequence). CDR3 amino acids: CSATPTVGLVNTEAFF. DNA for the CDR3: TGCAGTGCTACCCCAACCGTGGGGCTGGTGAACACTGAAGCTTTCTTT.

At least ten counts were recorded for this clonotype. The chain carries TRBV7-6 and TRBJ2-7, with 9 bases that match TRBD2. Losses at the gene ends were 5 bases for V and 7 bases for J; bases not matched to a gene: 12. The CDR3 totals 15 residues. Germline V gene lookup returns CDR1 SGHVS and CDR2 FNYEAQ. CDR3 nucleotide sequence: TGTGCCAGCAGCCCGTTAGCGGGGGCGTCCGTAGAGCAGTACTTC. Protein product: CASSPLAGASVEQYF.

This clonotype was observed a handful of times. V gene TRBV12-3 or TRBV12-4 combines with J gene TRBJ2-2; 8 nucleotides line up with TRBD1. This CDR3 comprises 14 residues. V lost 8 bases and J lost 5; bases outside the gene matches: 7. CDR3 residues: CASWVDRGTGELFF. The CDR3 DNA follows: TGTGCCAGCTGGGTTGACAGGGGTACCGGGGAGCTGTTTTTT.

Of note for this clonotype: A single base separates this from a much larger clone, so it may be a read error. CDR3 loop: CASSLYGLAGNTDTQHF. The DNA for the CDR3 is TGTGCCAGCAGTTTGTATGGACTAGCGGGCAACACAGATACGCAGCATTTT. This chain uses TRBV28 with TRBJ2-3; no definite D call. The J call could be wrong; TRBJ1-5 is a better fit for the DNA end. The germline V gene encodes CDR1 MDHEN and CDR2 SYDVKM. This CDR3 comprises 17 residues.

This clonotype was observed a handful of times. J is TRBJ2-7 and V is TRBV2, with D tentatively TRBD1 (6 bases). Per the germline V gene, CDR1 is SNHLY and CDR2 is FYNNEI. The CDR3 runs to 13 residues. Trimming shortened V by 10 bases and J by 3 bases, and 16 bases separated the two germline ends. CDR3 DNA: TGTGCCACCACCCGGGACACCTACTACGAGCAGTACTTC. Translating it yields CATTRDTYYEQYF.

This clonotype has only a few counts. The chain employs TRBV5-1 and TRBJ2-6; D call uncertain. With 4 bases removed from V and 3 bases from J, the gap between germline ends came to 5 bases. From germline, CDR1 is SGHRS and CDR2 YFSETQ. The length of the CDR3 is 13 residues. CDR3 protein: CASSLFGANVLTF. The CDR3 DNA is TGCGCCAGCAGCCTCTTTGGGGCCAACGTCCTGACTTTC.

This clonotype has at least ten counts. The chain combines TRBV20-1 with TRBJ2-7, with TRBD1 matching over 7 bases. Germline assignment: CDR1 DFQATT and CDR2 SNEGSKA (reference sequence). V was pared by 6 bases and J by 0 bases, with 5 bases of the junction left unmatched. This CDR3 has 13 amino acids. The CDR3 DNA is TGCAGTGCAACCGGGACAGTCTCCTACGAGCAGTACTTC. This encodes CSATGTVSYEQYF.

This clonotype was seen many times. The CDR3 loop reads CASSYGTGGNQPQHF. CDR3 sequence (DNA): TGTGCCAGCAGTTACGGGACAGGGGGCAATCAGCCCCAGCATTTT. The V and J genes are TRBV6-5 and TRBJ1-5; 10 nucleotides align to TRBD1. Germline V CDR1 and CDR2: MNHEY, SVGAGI. The J segment lost 2 bases and the V segment lost 2 bases, leaving 0 bases of the junction unmatched. The CDR3 runs to 15 residues.

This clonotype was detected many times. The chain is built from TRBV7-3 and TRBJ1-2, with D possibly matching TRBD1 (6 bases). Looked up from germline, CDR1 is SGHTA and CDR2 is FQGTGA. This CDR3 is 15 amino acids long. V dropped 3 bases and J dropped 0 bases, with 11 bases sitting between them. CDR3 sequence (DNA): TGTGCCAGCAGCTTGAGGGGGGATTCTAACTATGGCTACACCTTC. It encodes CASSLRGDSNYGYTF.